This T cell receptor beta chain was retrieved from a study of regulatory and conventional T cells in RAG deficiency. CDR3 size: 13 residues. From germline, CDR1 is SSHAT and CDR2 FNYEAQ (reference sequence). The table came from immunoSEQ multiplex PCR; TCRdb's copy has only in-frame clones and leaves some out. The data show 30,000 to 35,000 clones, just under 90% seen once. With respect to this clone: The junction differs from germline at one of its ends, possibly a read error.

The sample also formed part of further work on regulatory T cells. From that second work: Amplification used 52 TRBV primers and 13 TRBJ primers.

The rearrangement joins TRBV7-7 to TRBJ2-5; 10 nucleotides match TRBD1. What was sequenced was CD8+ T cells sorted from blood. This sequence was found in a human donor in good health. The CDR3 DNA reads as TGTGCTAGCAGCTCAGACAGGGGGCAGGACCAGTACTTC. This sequence encodes CASSSDRGQDQYF.